This entry lists 11 T cell receptor beta chains sequenced from one sample in a study of cytomegalovirus exposure and HLA in healthy donors. The PCR contained 60 Vbeta and 13 Jbeta primers. Clones were read by immunoSEQ multiplex PCR, and TCRdb kept only the in-frame ones, dropping some. This sample's table reports tens of thousands of clones. The material sequenced was PBMCs. The receptors originated from a man over 45 in good health and CMV-seropositive.

The chain has TRBV11-3 and TRBJ2-7, with a possible D match to TRBD2 (5 bases). CDR3 size: 18 residues. V lost 1 base and J 3 bases, leaving 22 bases between the germline ends. Germline V gives CDR1 SGHNT, CDR2 YENEEA. CDR3 sequence (DNA): TGTGCCAGCAGCTTAGGGCACGGGGTGACATCTACTTACTACGAGCAGTACTTC. Protein: CASSLGHGVTSTYYEQYF.

V is TRBV27 and J is TRBJ1-2; a possible D gene is TRBD1 (5 bases). V lost 6 bases and J 2 bases, leaving 16 bases between the germline ends. This CDR3 comprises 15 residues. Germline CDR1 MNHEY, CDR2 SMNVEV (reference sequence). The CDR3 bases are TGTGCCAGCAGCCGAGTTGGGGCGACGAACTATGGCTACACCTTC. It is translated as CASSRVGATNYGYTF.

The J gene is TRBJ2-1, the V gene TRBV6-5, with 9 bases fitting TRBD2. This CDR3 comprises 13 residues. Trimming at V came to 6 bases and at J to 15 bases, leaving 12 bases not matched to a gene. Germline lookup yields CDR1 MNHEY and CDR2 SVGAGI. The CDR3 DNA follows: TGTGCCAGCAGGGGTGGGGTAGCGGGAGTCCGGTTCTTC. The encoded protein is CASRGGVAGVRFF.

The chain has TRBV6-5 and TRBJ2-3, with TRBD1 matching 7 bases. The CDR3 is 14 amino acids. CDR1 is MNHEY and CDR2 is SVGAGI in the germline V gene. Unmatched junction bases numbered 1, after V lost 2 bases and J lost 2 bases. This CDR3 reads CASSYRGPTDTQYF. The CDR3, as DNA: TGTGCCAGCAGTTACAGGGGGCCCACAGATACGCAGTATTTT.

The gene calls are TRBV7-9 and TRBJ2-3; D not resolved. CDR1 SEHNR and CDR2 FQNEAQ come from the germline V gene (reference sequence). This CDR3 comprises 13 residues. V was clipped by 1 base and J by 5 bases, with 7 bases between them. The CDR3 DNA is TGTGCCAGCAGCTTAGGCCGAGGAGATACGCAGTATTTT. Translating gives CASSLGRGDTQYF.

The CDR3 loop reads CASSLGASGYTF. The CDR3 DNA follows: TGCGCCAGCAGCTTGGGCGCGAGTGGCTACACCTTC. V and J are TRBV5-1 and TRBJ1-2, with unresolved D. With 0 bases removed from V and 7 bases from J, the gap between germline ends came to 7 bases. CDR1 is SGHRS and CDR2 is YFSETQ in the germline V gene. This CDR3 has 12 residues. Filled out from reference TRBV5-1 and TRBJ1-2, the complete variable domain reads KAGVTQTPRYLIKTRGQQVTLSCSPISGHRSVSWYQQTPGQGLQFLFEYFSETQRNKGNFPGRFSGRQFSNSRSEMNVSTLELGDSALYLCASSLGASGYTFGSGTRLTVV.

CDR3 region: CASSPADSGTTDTQYF. DNA for the CDR3: TGTGCCAGCTCCCCGGCTGATAGCGGGACAACAGATACGCAGTATTTT. This rearrangement joins TRBV18 to TRBJ2-3, with 8 bases fitting TRBD2. The CDR3 is 16 residues long. V lost 6 bases to trimming and J lost 3 bases; unmatched junction nucleotides: 11. Per the germline V gene, CDR1 is KGHSH and CDR2 is LQKENI.

V gene TRBV7-9 combines with J gene TRBJ1-4; D is unclear. Looked up from germline, CDR1 is SEHNR and CDR2 is FQNEAQ (reference sequence). The CDR3 is 14 amino acids. The V end was cut by 1 base, the J end by 2 bases, with 5 bases between. This CDR3 reads CASSLGQTNEKLFF. The CDR3 bases are TGTGCCAGCAGCTTAGGCCAGACTAATGAAAAACTGTTTTTT.

The V gene is TRBV9, the J gene TRBJ2-5; tentatively, D is TRBD1 (6 bases). There are 15 residues in the CDR3. The germline V gene has CDR1 SGDLS and CDR2 YYNGEE. Trimming cost V 4 bases and J 4 bases, with 17 bases left between them. The chain's CDR3 is CASSSHREGLETQYF. CDR3 nucleotides: TGTGCCAGCAGCTCCCACAGGGAAGGGTTAGAGACCCAGTACTTC.

The V and J genes are TRBV18 and TRBJ2-2; 10 bases are shared with TRBD1. The V segment lost 9 bases and the J segment 3 bases; nucleotides outside the gene matches: 4. Germline V lookup: CDR1 KGHSH, CDR2 LQKENI. The CDR3 runs 14 residues. The CDR3 loop reads CASSGTGDTGELFF. The CDR3 coding sequence is TGTGCCAGTTCCGGGACAGGGGACACCGGGGAGCTGTTTTTT.

V usage is TRBV11-3 and J usage is TRBJ2-4; TRBD2 is a possible D gene (5 bases). In germline, CDR1 is SGHNT, CDR2 YENEEA. CDR3 size: 15 residues. V was clipped by 5 bases and J by 8 bases, with 19 bases between them. The CDR3 coding sequence is TGTGCCAGCAGCCCAGGAGGCGCACACCGAGACATTCAGTACTTC. Protein: CASSPGGAHRDIQYF.